This paragraph reports one T cell receptor (beta chain). The antigen remains undetermined. Produced via immunoSEQ multiplex PCR; TCRdb's table is partial and in-frame only. This table has some 50,000 clones, around 89% appearing once. The data derive from a study of OX40 agonist ivuxolimab in advanced cancers. Overall study context: Partial responses were achieved by three patients, one with hepatocellular carcinoma and two with cutaneous melanoma.

Sampled blood was obtained at baseline, cycle 4 day 1, and cycle 7 day 1. The study's findings and limits: Dosing at 0.1 to 3.0 mg/kg was accompanied by clonal expansion of CD4+ and CD8+ blood T cells by week 6.

CDR3 length: 15 residues. The germline V gene encodes CDR1 PRHDT and CDR2 FYEKMQ (reference sequence). This receptor was identified in an adult with an advanced solid tumor such as melanoma, head and neck, liver or kidney cancer. The chain is built from TRBV13 and TRBJ2-5; 9 bases align to TRBD1. The J call is in doubt because the DNA end fits TRBJ2-7 better. Sequencing used CD4+ or CD8+ T cells sorted from blood, obtained in a trial of the OX40 agonist ivuxolimab. The CDR3 DNA follows: TGTGCCAGCAGCTTAGAGGGACAGGGAATTTACGAGCAGTACTTC. Translated, it gives CASSLEGQGIYEQYF.